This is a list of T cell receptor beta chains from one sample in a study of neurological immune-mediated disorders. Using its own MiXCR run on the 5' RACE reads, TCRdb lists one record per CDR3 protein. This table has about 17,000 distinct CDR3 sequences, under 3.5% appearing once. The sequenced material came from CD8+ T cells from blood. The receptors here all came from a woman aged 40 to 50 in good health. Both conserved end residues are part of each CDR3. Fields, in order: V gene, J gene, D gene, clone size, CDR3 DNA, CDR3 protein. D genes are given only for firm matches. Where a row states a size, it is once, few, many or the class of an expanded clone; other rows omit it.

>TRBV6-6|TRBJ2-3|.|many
TGTGCCAGCAGTTATATAGATACGCAGTATTTT
CASSYIDTQYF
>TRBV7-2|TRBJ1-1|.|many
TGTGCCAGCAGCGTGGGACTGTATACTGAAGCTTTCTTT
CASSVGLYTEAFF
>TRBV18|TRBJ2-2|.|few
TGTGCCAGCTCACCACCGTATACGATGAACACCGGGGAGCTGTTTTTT
CASSPPYTMNTGELFF
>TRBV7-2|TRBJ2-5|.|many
TGTGCCAGCAGCTTGGCGGGACGCGGGGTCCAAGAGACCCAGTACTTC
CASSLAGRGVQETQYF
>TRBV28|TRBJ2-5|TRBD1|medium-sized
TGTGCCAGCAGCCTAGGGACAGGGGTTGAAGAGACCCAGTACTTC
CASSLGTGVEETQYF
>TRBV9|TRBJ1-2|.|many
TGTGCCAGCAGCGTAGAGGCAGGGTCTGGCTATGGCTACACCTTC
CASSVEAGSGYGYTF
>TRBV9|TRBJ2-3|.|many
TGTGCCAGCAGCGATTACCCCGGGGCAGATACGCAGTATTTT
CASSDYPGADTQYF
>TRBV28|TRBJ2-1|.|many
TGTGCCAGCAGTTTAGGGAGTCTGTACAATGAGCAGTTCTTC
CASSLGSLYNEQFF
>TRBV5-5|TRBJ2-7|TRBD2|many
TGTGCCAGCAGCCACGATCCTACTAGCGGGATTTCCTACGAGCAGTACTTC
CASSHDPTSGISYEQYF
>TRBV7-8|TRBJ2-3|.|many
TGTGCCAGCAGCTTAGAATGGGGGAGTGATACGCAGTATTTT
CASSLEWGSDTQYF
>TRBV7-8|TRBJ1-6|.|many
TGTGCCAGCAGCCTGTTACGCCGGCACCTCCACTTT
CASSLLRRHLHF
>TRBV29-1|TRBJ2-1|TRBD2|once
TGCAGCGTTGTGGGGACTAGCTCGAACTCCTACAATGAGCAGTTCTTC
CSVVGTSSNSYNEQFF
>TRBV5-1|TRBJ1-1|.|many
TGCGCCAGCAGCCCTCGGGATATAGTGGACACTGAAGCTTTCTTT
CASSPRDIVDTEAFF
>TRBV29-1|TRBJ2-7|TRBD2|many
TGCAGCGTTGACGAGCGGGAGGTTCACCCTTTCTACGAGCAGTACTTC
CSVDEREVHPFYEQYF
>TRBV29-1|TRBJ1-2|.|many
TGCAGCGTCGCATTGAGCGGCTATGGCTACACCTTC
CSVALSGYGYTF
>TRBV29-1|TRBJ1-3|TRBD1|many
TGCAGCGTCGGGACAGGGGACGGAAACACCATATATTTT
CSVGTGDGNTIYF
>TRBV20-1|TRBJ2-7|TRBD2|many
TGCAGTGTCTCAAGCGAACTAGCGGGATCCTACTACGAGCAGTACTTC
CSVSSELAGSYYEQYF
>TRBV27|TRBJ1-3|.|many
TGTGCCAGCAGTCCCTACGAGGGTGGAAACACCATATATTTT
CASSPYEGGNTIYF
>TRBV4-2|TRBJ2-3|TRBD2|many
TGTGCCAGCAGCCAAGATGGAAGCGGGAGGGCCGGGTTTACGCAGTATTTT
CASSQDGSGRAGFTQYF
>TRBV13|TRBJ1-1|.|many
TGTGCCAGCAGCTTAACCCCGGGGGCGACTGAAGCTTTCTTT
CASSLTPGATEAFF
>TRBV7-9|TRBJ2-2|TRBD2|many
TGTGCCAGCAGCTCTGTAGCGGGAGCGGACACCGGGGAGCTGTTTTTT
CASSSVAGADTGELFF
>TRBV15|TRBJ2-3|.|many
TGTGCCACCAGCATGAGCCGGGGGAGCACAGATACGCAGTATTTT
CATSMSRGSTDTQYF
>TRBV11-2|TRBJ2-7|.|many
TGTGCCAGCAGCTTAGCGACGGGGATTGCCTACGAGCAGTACTTC
CASSLATGIAYEQYF
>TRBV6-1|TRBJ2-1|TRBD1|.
TGTGCCAGCAGTGACGACAGGGGATCCCCCAATGAGCAGTTCTTC
CASSDDRGSPNEQFF